Below, one TCR beta chain is given with its context. Its antigen is currently unknown. Roughly 470 nanograms of biopsy DNA per sample underwent TCRB immunosequencing. Here immunoSEQ multiplex PCR was the method, and the copy in TCRdb shows in-frame clones only, minus some. This table holds around 13,000 clones, 78% found once. Stated time point: neoterminal ileum biopsy at postoperative endoscopy, about 6 months after surgery. CDR3 length: 15 amino acids. Germline V gene sequence: CDR1 SGHNT, CDR2 YYREEE (reference sequence). With V trimmed by 2 bases and J by 2 bases, 5 bases remained unmatched. This specimen comes from a study of T cell repertoires in ileal Crohn's disease. Study-level background: At surgery, under 40% of patients smoked, with median disease duration 7.9 years.

Study-wide results and caveats: Clonality above 26.8% at surgery always came with endoscopic recurrence. Compared with non-smokers, active smokers at surgery showed more clonal expansions.

The sequencing input was ileal tissue. The source of this sequence is an adult with Crohn's disease. The chain combines TRBV5-4 with TRBJ2-3; 7 positions agree with TRBD2. CDR3 nucleotides: TGTGCCAGCAGCTTTCCGGGGGGATCCACAGATACGCAGTATTTT. Translated, it gives CASSFPGGSTDTQYF.